This is a list of T cell receptor beta chains from one sample in a study of T cell repertoires in cytomegalovirus infection. These receptors are not linked to any known antigen. Each CDR3 protein is one row after TCRdb ran MiXCR on the reads. The data show some 500,000 distinct CDR3 sequences, roughly 43% seen once. This specimen consisted of cultured PBMCs, obtained from culture after CMV antigen stimulation. The receptor source for this set is a human donor in good health (CMV status not recorded). Some clones in this sample may be carry-over from other donors' samples. CDR3s include the opening cysteine and the closing phenylalanine or tryptophan. Fields, in order: clone size, D gene, J gene, V gene, CDR3 DNA, CDR3 protein. D genes are given only for firm matches. Not all rows give a size; the values are once, few, many and, for expanded clones, a class.

>-|-|TRBJ1-1|TRBV7-9
TGTGCCAGCAGCGTCGCCAGGGGCAGGGGAACTGAAGCTTTCTTT
CASSVARGRGTEAFF
>-|-|TRBJ2-7|TRBV6-6
TGTGCCAGCACCCCGACGGACAGAGGGCCCACCTACGAGCAGTACTTC
CASTPTDRGPTYEQYF
>-|-|TRBJ2-3|TRBV4-1
TGCGCCAGCAGCCAAGTTTTTAGCACAGATACGCAGTATTTT
CASSQVFSTDTQYF
>-|TRBD1|TRBJ1-1|TRBV12-3/TRBV12-4
TGTGCCAGCAGACGGGACAGTTTGAACACTGAAGCTTTCTTT
CASRRDSLNTEAFF
>-|-|TRBJ1-5|TRBV4-1
TGCGCCAGCAGCCAAGATATGATGAATCAGCCCCAGCATTTT
CASSQDMMNQPQHF
>few|TRBD2|TRBJ2-2|TRBV6-2/TRBV6-3
TGTGCCAGCAGAAGACTAGCGGCCTCCGGGGAGCTGTTTTTT
CASRRLAASGELFF
>-|-|TRBJ1-5|TRBV27
TGTGCCAGCAGCCAATACACGACACGTACCTTCCTCCAGCCCCAGCATTTT
CASSQYTTRTFLQPQHF
>many|-|TRBJ2-1|TRBV7-2
TGTGCCAGCAGCCTCCTTGGGTCGACCCTCTACAATGAGCAGTTCTTC
CASSLLGSTLYNEQFF
>few|-|TRBJ2-2|TRBV6-2/TRBV6-3
TGTGCCAGCAGTCCCGGGACGGAGCTGTTTTTT
CASSPGTELFF
>once|-|TRBJ2-3|TRBV29-1
TGCAGCGTATCAAAGATCGGGACTTACACAGATACGCAGTATTTT
CSVSKIGTYTDTQYF
>few|-|TRBJ2-3|TRBV7-2
TGTGCCAGCAGCCGAGAGACCCTCCAGGGCACAGATACGCAGTATTTT
CASSRETLQGTDTQYF